This T cell receptor (beta chain) is drawn from a study of graft-versus-host responses after intestinal transplantation. Turning to the study itself: Induction using anti-thymocyte globulin, followed by tacrolimus and steroids for roughly 3 years, was given to all recipients.

General study points: Allografts carried high graft-versus-host to host-versus-graft clonal ratios in patients having graft-donor T cell macrochimerism.

This CDR3 has 12 amino acids. Germline CDR1 MNHEY, CDR2 SVGAGI. Deletions cut 4 bases from V and 8 bases from J, with 11 bases between. A remark on this clone: The antigen is not known.

The data were produced by immunoSEQ multiplex PCR, yet TCRdb's version contains in-frame clones alone and is incomplete. This sample has some 85,000 clones, with over 75% found just once. This sequence originates from a human donor who was the organ donor for an intestinal transplant. Here the sequenced sample was unstimulated CD8+ T cells sorted from spleen or lymph node cells, taken before transplant. The rearrangement joins TRBV6-5 to TRBJ1-1; possibly TRBD1 for D (6 bases). The CDR3 region is CASSSTGAEAFF. The CDR3 bases are TGTGCCAGCAGTTCGACAGGCGCCGAAGCTTTCTTT.